This T cell receptor beta chain was profiled in a study of T cell clusters in autoimmune cytopenias. Multiplex touch-down PCR amplified TRB using TRB-A and TRB-B pools in one tube. TCRdb re-called the multiplex PCR reads and shows each CDR3 protein once, DNA omitted. The table for this sample gives 9,500 to 11,000 distinct CDR3 sequences. Each sample's input was 200 to 300 ng genomic DNA, some 34,000 genome equivalents. In germline, CDR1 is MDHEN, CDR2 SYDVKM. The CDR3 is 20 residues long. The same sample was also used in a study of T cell repertoires in aging, cancer and after chemotherapy. That study adds: Clear clonal overlap appeared across healthy donor samples taken over several months to years.

This clonotype was obtained from a human donor in good health. What was sequenced was peripheral blood. The rearrangement links TRBV28 to TRBJ2-1; TCRdb selects TRBD1, and the lack of DNA leaves this call unchecked. The CDR3 is CASSFALPTRQGIRNNEQFF. Drawing the rest from reference TRBV28 and TRBJ2-1, the complete variable domain is DVKVTQSSRYLVKRTGEKVFLECVQDMDHENMFWYRQDPGLGLRLIYFSYDVKMKEKGDIPEGYSVSREKKERFSLILESASTNQTSMYLCASSFALPTRQGIRNNEQFFGPGTRLTVL.